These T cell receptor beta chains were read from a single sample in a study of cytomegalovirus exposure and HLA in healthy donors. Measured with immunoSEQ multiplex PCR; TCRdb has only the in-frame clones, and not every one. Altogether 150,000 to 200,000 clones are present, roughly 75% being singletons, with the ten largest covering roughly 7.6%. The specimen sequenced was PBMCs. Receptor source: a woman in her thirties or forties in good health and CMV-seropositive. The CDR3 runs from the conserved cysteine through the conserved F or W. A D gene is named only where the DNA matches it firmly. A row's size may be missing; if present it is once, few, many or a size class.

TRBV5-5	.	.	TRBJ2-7	TGTGCCAGCAGCTACGGGAGAGGATCCTACGAGCAGTACTTC	CASSYGRGSYEQYF
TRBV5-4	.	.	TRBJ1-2	TGTGCCAGCAGCTTGGGGGCAGGGGATGTCTATGGCTACACCTTC	CASSLGAGDVYGYTF
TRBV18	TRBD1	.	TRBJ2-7	TGTGCCAGCTCACCAGGGCGACAGGGCTACGAGCAGTACTTC	CASSPGRQGYEQYF
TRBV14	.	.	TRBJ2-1	TGTGCCAGCAGCCAAGTGGGGGCAGGGGCGCAGCGTGAGCAGTTCTTC	CASSQVGAGAQREQFF
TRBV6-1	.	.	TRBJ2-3	TGTGCCAGCAGTGACATCAGGGCAGATACGCAGTATTTT	CASSDIRADTQYF
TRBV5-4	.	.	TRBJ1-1	TGTGCCAGCAGGGTACAGGGCCTGAACACTGAAGCTTTCTTT	CASRVQGLNTEAFF
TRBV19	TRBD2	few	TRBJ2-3	TGTGCCAGTAGTATCACTAGCGGGTTCACAGATACGCAGTATTTT	CASSITSGFTDTQYF
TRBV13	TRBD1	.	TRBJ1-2	TGTGCCAGCAGCTTAGGCCGGACAGGGGTAAACTATGGCTACACCTTC	CASSLGRTGVNYGYTF
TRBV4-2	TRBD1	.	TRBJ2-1	TGTGCCAGCAGCCAAGATTGGAGACAGGGCCTTCCCAATGAGCAGTTCTTC	CASSQDWRQGLPNEQFF
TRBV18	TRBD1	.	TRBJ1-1	TGTGCCAGCTCACCACTTGGGACAGGGGGCATCACTGAAGCTTTCTTT	CASSPLGTGGITEAFF
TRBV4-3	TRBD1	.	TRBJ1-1	TGCGCCAGCAGCCGAAACAGGGGGCTAGGCACTGAAGCTTTCTTT	CASSRNRGLGTEAFF
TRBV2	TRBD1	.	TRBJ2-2	TGTGCCAGCAGTGAAAGGACAGGGTACAGCACCGGGGAGCTGTTTTTT	CASSERTGYSTGELFF
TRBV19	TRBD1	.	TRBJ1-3	TGTGCCAGCAACAGGGGAACTGGAAACACCATATATTTT	CASNRGTGNTIYF
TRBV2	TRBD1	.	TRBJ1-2	TGTGCCAGCAGGGGACAGCGTTCCGAGCACTACACCTTC	CASRGQRSEHYTF
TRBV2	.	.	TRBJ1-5	TGTGCCAGCAGTTCGGAGGTAACCTCTATTGTGGAGCCCCAGCATTTT	CASSSEVTSIVEPQHF
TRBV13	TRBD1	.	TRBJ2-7	TGTGCCAGCAGCTCCACAGGGGTCGGCTCCTACGAGCAGTACTTC	CASSSTGVGSYEQYF
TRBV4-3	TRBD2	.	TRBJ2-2	TGCGCCAGCAGCCAACGGCCACTAGCGGGAGCGGCCGGGGAGCTGTTTTTT	CASSQRPLAGAAGELFF
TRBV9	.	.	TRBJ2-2	TGTGCCAGCTCATCGGCTGATGGTTGGGGCACAACCGGGGAGCTGTTTTTT	CASSSADGWGTTGELFF
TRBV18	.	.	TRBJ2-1	TGTGCCAGCTCACCCAGTGCGGGTTACAATGAGCAGTTCTTC	CASSPSAGYNEQFF
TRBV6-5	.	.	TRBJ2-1	TGTGCCAGCAGTTCCCGCTCGAGGGACTCCTACAATGAGCAGTTCTTC	CASSSRSRDSYNEQFF
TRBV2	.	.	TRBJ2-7	TGTGCCAGCAGTGAAGGCAGGGGAAACGAGCAGTACTTC	CASSEGRGNEQYF
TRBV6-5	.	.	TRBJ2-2	TGTGCCAGCAGAAGGGGTGTTGGCACCGGGGAGCTGTTTTTT	CASRRGVGTGELFF
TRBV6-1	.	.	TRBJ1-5	TGTGCCAGCAGTGTCTTATCAGGGTTCTCCGGTCAGCCCCAGCATTTT	CASSVLSGFSGQPQHF
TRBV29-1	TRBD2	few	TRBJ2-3	TGCAGCGTGGGGACTAGCGGTAGCACAGATACGCAGTATTTT	CSVGTSGSTDTQYF
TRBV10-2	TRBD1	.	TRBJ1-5	TGCGCCAGCAGCGACGTTTTCACAGGGGGCAATCAGCCCCAGCATTTT	CASSDVFTGGNQPQHF
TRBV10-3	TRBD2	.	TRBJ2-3	TGTGCCATCAGTGAGGGACTAGCGGGAGGTGGTCATACGCAGTATTTT	CAISEGLAGGGHTQYF
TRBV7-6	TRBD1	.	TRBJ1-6	TGTGCCAGCAGCCCATCAGGGGGCAGAGGTTCACCCCTCCACTTT	CASSPSGGRGSPLHF
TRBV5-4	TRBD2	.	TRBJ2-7	TGTGCCAGCAGCTTAACTAGCGGGCCTTCCTACGAGCAGTACTTC	CASSLTSGPSYEQYF
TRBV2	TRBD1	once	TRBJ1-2	TGTGCCAGCACCGCGGGGCATACAGGGGACTATGGCTACACCTTC	CASTAGHTGDYGYTF
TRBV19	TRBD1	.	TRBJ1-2	TGTGCCAGTAGTCCCGGGACAGGTTTTGGCTACACCTTC	CASSPGTGFGYTF
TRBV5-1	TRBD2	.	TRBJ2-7	TGCGCCAGCAGCTGGACTAGCCGAGCCTACGAGCAGTACTTC	CASSWTSRAYEQYF
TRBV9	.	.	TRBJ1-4	TGTGCCAGCAGCCACCAGGTACGGTCAACTAATGAAAAACTGTTTTTT	CASSHQVRSTNEKLFF
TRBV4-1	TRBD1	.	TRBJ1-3	TGCGCCAGCAGCCACCCCTCAGGGCAGGGGGCAAGAAACACCATATATTTT	CASSHPSGQGARNTIYF
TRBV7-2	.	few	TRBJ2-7	TGTGCCAGCAGCTTAGGAGGTGGACAGACCTACGAGCAGTACTTC	CASSLGGGQTYEQYF
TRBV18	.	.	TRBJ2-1	TGTGCCAGCTCACCAGGCCAGTTGGCCTACAATGAGCAGTTCTTC	CASSPGQLAYNEQFF
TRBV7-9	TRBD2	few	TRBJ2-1	TGTTCCAGCAGCTTAGAAGGGACTAGCGCCTACAATGAGCAGTTCTTC	CSSSLEGTSAYNEQFF
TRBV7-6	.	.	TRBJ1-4	TGTGCCAGCAGCTTACTCCCCCGGGAAAAACTGTTTTTT	CASSLLPREKLFF
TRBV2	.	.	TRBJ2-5	TGTGCCAGCAGTGATGGGTCCAGGCCCCAAGAGACCCAGTACTTC	CASSDGSRPQETQYF
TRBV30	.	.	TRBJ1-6	TGTGCCTGGACCGCGAGATATAATTCACCCCTCCACTTT	CAWTARYNSPLHF
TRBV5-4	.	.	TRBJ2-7	TGTGCCAGCTCGAGGGGGTTTCTCGGCGAGCAGTACTTC	CASSRGFLGEQYF
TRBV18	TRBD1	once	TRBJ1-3	TGTGCCAGCTCACCTCCGGGACAGGGGCGCTCTGGAAACACCATATATTTT	CASSPPGQGRSGNTIYF
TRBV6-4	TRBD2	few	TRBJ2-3	TGTGCCAGCAGTGACGGGACTAGCGGCACAGATACGCAGTATTTT	CASSDGTSGTDTQYF